Sequencing of this TCR beta chain was carried out in a study of CD8 T cells in Susac syndrome. Study conclusions and caveats: The study recognized that the number of individuals in its TCR sequencing and HLA analysis was relatively small.

CD8+ and CD4+ T cells from blood underwent TCR beta sequencing. This clonotype was observed once. Its antigen is still unknown. The germline V and J ends were trimmed by 0 bases and 6 bases, with 16 bases remaining between them. The germline gives CDR1 SQVTM, CDR2 ANQGSEA. This CDR3 comprises 15 residues. RNA, at about 0.45 to 1 ug, was reverse transcribed with random hexamers. The TCR beta CDR3 was amplified by immunoSEQ multiplex PCR across 54 Vbeta, 13 Jbeta. TCRdb ran MiXCR on the immunoSEQ multiplex PCR reads and lists one entry per CDR3 protein. The table has some 90,000 distinct CDR3 sequences, 90% to 95% seen once.

This TCR derives from a human donor in good health. Sequencing was performed on CD8+ T cells from PBMCs. The chain employs TRBV29-1 and TRBJ2-3; D is possibly TRBD1 (6 bases). The CDR3 is CSVEDHTSGADTQYF. DNA for the CDR3: TGCAGCGTTGAAGATCACACTTCAGGGGCGGATACGCAGTATTTT.